These 13 T cell receptor beta chains came from one sample sequenced in a study of T cell changes during pregnancy in multiple sclerosis. Generated by immunoSEQ multiplex PCR, the TCRdb table keeps only in-frame clones and is missing some. The sample yields about 75,000 clones, over 80% seen once. The sequencing here drew on CD4+ T cells from peripheral blood mononuclear cells, taken before pregnancy. The source of these receptors is a female donor with multiple sclerosis, enrolled in a pregnancy study.

This clone was seen a single time. The rearrangement uses TRBV2 and TRBJ1-1; tentative D call: TRBD1 (5 bases). This CDR3 is 14 amino acids long. Trimming pared 5 bases from V and 1 base from J, leaving 11 bases between. The germline gives CDR1 SNHLY, CDR2 FYNNEI. The CDR3 reads CASSRGTANTEAFF. The CDR3 DNA is TGTGCCAGCAGTCGGGGGACGGCGAACACTGAAGCTTTCTTT. Filled out from reference TRBV2 and TRBJ1-1, the complete variable domain reads EPEVTQTPSHQVTQMGQEVILRCVPISNHLYFYWYRQILGQKVEFLVSFYNNEISEKSEIFDDQFSVERPDGSNFTLKIRSTKLEDSAMYFCASSRGTANTEAFFGQGTRLTVV.

The DNA for the CDR3 is TGCGCCAGCAGCGCGGAACCCCGGCCCGGGGAGCTGTTTTTT. Translated: CASSAEPRPGELFF. V gene TRBV5-1 combines with J gene TRBJ2-2; D unclear. Trimming stripped 4 bases from V and 6 bases from J, with 13 bases between. Looked up from germline, CDR1 is SGHRS and CDR2 is YFSETQ. The CDR3 runs to 14 residues.

The V call is TRBV27, the J call TRBJ2-7, with TRBD1 matching 12 bases. This CDR3 region has 15 residues. From germline, CDR1 is MNHEY and CDR2 SMNVEV (reference sequence). V dropped 2 bases and J dropped 9; count of bases not matched to a gene: 8. CDR3 sequence (DNA): TGTGCCAGCAGTTTAACTCCGGGACAGGGGGCCGGGCAGTACTTC. This translates into CASSLTPGQGAGQYF.

The rearrangement links TRBV19 to TRBJ2-1, with D perhaps TRBD1 (6 bases). This CDR3 contains 14 residues. With 6 bases removed from V and 5 bases from J, the gap between germline ends came to 14 bases. Germline V gene sequence: CDR1 LNHDA, CDR2 SQIVND (reference sequence). CDR3 DNA sequence: TGTGCCAGTAGGAAGGACAGATGGGACAATGAGCAGTTCTTC. It specifies CASRKDRWDNEQFF.

The V and J genes are TRBV7-9 and TRBJ1-2; D perhaps matches TRBD1 (5 bases). V lost 7 bases and J 5 bases, leaving 17 bases between the germline ends. CDR1 SEHNR and CDR2 FQNEAQ come from the germline V gene (reference sequence). There are 14 residues in the CDR3. The CDR3 region has the DNA TGTGCCAGCACCCCGGAGGGCAGGGATTATGGCTACACCTTC. As protein: CASTPEGRDYGYTF.

The rearrangement links TRBV5-6 to TRBJ2-7; a weak D match, TRBD1 (5 bases). CDR1 is SGHDT, CDR2 YYEEEE, per germline. The CDR3 runs to 15 residues. V dropped 0 bases and J dropped 1 base, with 11 bases sitting between them. The CDR3, as DNA: TGTGCCAGCAGCTTGGGGCCAGGGATGTCCTACGAGCAGTACTTC. Translated, it gives CASSLGPGMSYEQYF.

The chain combines TRBV7-3 with TRBJ2-7, with TRBD2 as a possible D gene (5 bases). The CDR3 has 15 amino acids. Germline V gives CDR1 SGHTA, CDR2 FQGTGA. V was trimmed by 2 bases and J by 1 base, leaving 12 bases between them. CDR3: CASSLGSGPSYEQYF. As DNA, the CDR3 is TGTGCCAGCAGCTTAGGGAGCGGACCTTCCTACGAGCAGTACTTC.

CDR3 in amino acids: CASSRQGVGGYTF. DNA for the CDR3: TGCGCCAGCAGCCGACAGGGAGTGGGTGGCTACACCTTC. The chain is built from TRBV4-1 and TRBJ1-2; 7 bases match TRBD1. Looked up from germline, CDR1 is MGHRA and CDR2 is YSYEKL. The V gene end was trimmed by 4 bases and the J gene end by 7 bases; junction bases not matched to a gene: 6. The CDR3 runs to 13 residues.

The chain joins TRBV6-5 to TRBJ1-1, with a weak D call TRBD1 (5 bases). The CDR3 consists of 15 residues. Trimming left V 10 bases short and J 1 base short, with 19 bases between. Per the germline V gene, CDR1 is MNHEY and CDR2 is SVGAGI. The CDR3 nucleotides are TGTGCCACCAGAACGTCCATACAGGAGAACACTGAAGCTTTCTTT. Translating gives CATRTSIQENTEAFF.

The chain links TRBV29-1 to TRBJ1-5, with 7 bases identical to TRBD1. CDR1 is SQVTM, CDR2 ANQGSEA, per germline. This CDR3 has 13 residues. The V and J ends lost 2 bases and 6 bases, in that order; junction bases with no gene match: 4. CDR3 loop: CSVETGVGQPQHF. The CDR3 nucleotides are TGCAGCGTTGAAACAGGGGTGGGTCAGCCCCAGCATTTT. Complete variable domain (other parts from reference TRBV29-1 and TRBJ1-5): SAVISQKPSRDICQRGTSLTIQCQVDSQVTMMFWYRQQPGQSLTLIATANQGSEATYESGFVIDKFPISRPNLTFSTLTVSNMSPEDSSIYLCSVETGVGQPQHFGDGTRLSIL.

The genes are TRBV11-1 and TRBJ2-1; D is undetermined. CDR1 and CDR2 from the germline V gene are SGHAT and FQDESV (reference sequence). The CDR3 is made up of 13 amino acids. The ends were cut back, 1 base at V and 7 bases at J, with 8 bases in the middle. The CDR3 region is CASSLVGQNEQFF. In nucleotides, the CDR3 is TGTGCCAGCAGCTTAGTTGGCCAGAATGAGCAGTTCTTC.

The chain combines TRBV5-6 with TRBJ1-6; 8 nucleotides line up with TRBD1. The V gene end was trimmed by 4 bases and the J gene end by 10 bases; junction bases not matched to a gene: 7. The germline gives CDR1 SGHDT, CDR2 YYEEEE. The CDR3 consists of 14 residues. CDR3 loop: CASSLGQVVSPLHF. DNA for the CDR3: TGTGCCAGCAGCCTGGGACAGGTTGTATCACCCCTCCACTTT.

The J gene is TRBJ2-3, the V gene TRBV4-2; 7 bases agree with TRBD2. Germline V lookup: CDR1 LGHNA, CDR2 YNFKEQ. The length of the CDR3 is 14 residues. The V gene end was trimmed by 1 base and the J gene end by 5 bases; junction bases not matched to a gene: 3. CDR3 loop: CASSQAGREDTQYF. In DNA form, the CDR3 reads TGTGCCAGCAGCCAAGCGGGGAGGGAAGATACGCAGTATTTT.